These 2 T cell receptor beta chains were sequenced from one sample in a study of blood T cell repertoires in COVID-19. Assay used: immunoSEQ multiplex PCR; TCRdb lists only in-frame clones, some missing. The table lists 99,000 or so clones, roughly 76% of them singletons, with 9.4% in the top ten. Material for sequencing was peripheral blood. These receptors all stem from a woman between 65 and 79 years old with acute or convalescent COVID-19.

The chain joins TRBV27 to TRBJ1-5; unclear D gene. The CDR3 runs 15 residues. V dropped 6 bases and J dropped 0 bases, with 12 bases sitting between them. Looked up from germline, CDR1 is MNHEY and CDR2 is SMNVEV (reference sequence). In DNA form, the CDR3 reads TGTGCCAGCAGCCTTCCAGAAAATAGCAATCAGCCCCAGCATTTT. It translates to CASSLPENSNQPQHF.

This chain joins TRBV29-1 and TRBJ2-5, with TRBD2 as a possible D gene (6 bases). The CDR3 has 13 amino acids. Germline CDR1 reads SQVTM; CDR2 reads ANQGSEA. V lost 5 bases and J 6 bases, leaving 16 bases between the germline ends. The CDR3 region has the DNA TGCAGCGTTATTGTGGGGGGAGACAAGACCCAGTACTTC. Translating gives CSVIVGGDKTQYF.